This TCR beta chain was identified during a study of T cell repertoires in cytomegalovirus infection. Study-wide background: Public TCR beta signatures indicated both CMV infection and matching HLA type.

The germline CDR1 and CDR2 sequences are SGHAT and FQNNGV. Trimming shortened V by 5 bases and J by 1 base, and 14 bases separated the two germline ends. The CDR3 is 15 residues long. Study-wide results and caveats: CMV-specific TCR beta clonotypes restricted by HLA-C were the ones dominating the ex vivo response.

As to this clonotype: Its antigen is unknown.

TCRdb itself ran the reads through MiXCR, one entry per CDR3 protein. The top ten hold approximately 19% of the sample, which has about 280,000 distinct CDR3 sequences, 22% seen once. V and J are TRBV11-2 and TRBJ1-1, with D tentatively TRBD1 (6 bases). Sequencing used cultured PBMCs, obtained from culture after CMV antigen stimulation. This clonotype was sampled from a human donor in good health (CMV status not recorded). Some clones in this sample may be carry-over from other donors' samples. The CDR3 is CASSLRTVPNTEAFF. The DNA for the CDR3 is TGTGCCAGCAGCCTCCGGACAGTACCGAACACTGAAGCTTTCTTT. Complete variable domain (other parts from reference TRBV11-2 and TRBJ1-1): EAGVAQSPRYKIIEKRQSVAFWCNPISGHATLYWYQQILGQGPKLLIQFQNNGVVDDSQLPKDRFSAERLKGVDSTLKIQPAKLEDSAVYLCASSLRTVPNTEAFFGQGTRLTVV.